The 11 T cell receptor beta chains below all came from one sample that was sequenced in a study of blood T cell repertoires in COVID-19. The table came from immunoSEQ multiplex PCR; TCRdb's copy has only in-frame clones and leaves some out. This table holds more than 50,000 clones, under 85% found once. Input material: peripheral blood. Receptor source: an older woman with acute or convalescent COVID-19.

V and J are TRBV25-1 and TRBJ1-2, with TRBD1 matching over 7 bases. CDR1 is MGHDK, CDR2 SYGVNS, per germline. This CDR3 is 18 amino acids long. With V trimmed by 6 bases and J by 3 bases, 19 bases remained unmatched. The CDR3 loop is CASRGAKDRDLGDYGYTF. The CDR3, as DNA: TGTGCCAGCAGGGGGGCCAAAGACAGGGATTTGGGGGACTATGGCTACACCTTC.

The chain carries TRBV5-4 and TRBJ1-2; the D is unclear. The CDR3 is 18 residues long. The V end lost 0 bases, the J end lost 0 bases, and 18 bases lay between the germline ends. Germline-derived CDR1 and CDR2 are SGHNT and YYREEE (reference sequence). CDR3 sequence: CASSLGRVRTPTNYGYTF. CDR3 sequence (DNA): TGTGCCAGCAGCTTGGGGCGGGTCCGGACCCCTACTAACTATGGCTACACCTTC.

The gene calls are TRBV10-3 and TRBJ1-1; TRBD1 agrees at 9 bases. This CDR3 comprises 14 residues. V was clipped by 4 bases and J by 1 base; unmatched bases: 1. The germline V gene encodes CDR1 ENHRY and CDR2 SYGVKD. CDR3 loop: CAISVTGGNTEAFF. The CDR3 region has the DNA TGTGCCATCAGTGTGACAGGGGGGAACACTGAAGCTTTCTTT.

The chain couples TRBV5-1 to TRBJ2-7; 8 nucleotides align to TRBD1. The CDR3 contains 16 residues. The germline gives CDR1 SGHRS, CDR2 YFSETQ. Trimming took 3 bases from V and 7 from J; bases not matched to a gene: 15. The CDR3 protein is CASSSPRQGSLREQYF. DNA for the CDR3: TGCGCCAGCAGCTCTCCTCGACAGGGGAGTTTGAGAGAGCAGTACTTC.

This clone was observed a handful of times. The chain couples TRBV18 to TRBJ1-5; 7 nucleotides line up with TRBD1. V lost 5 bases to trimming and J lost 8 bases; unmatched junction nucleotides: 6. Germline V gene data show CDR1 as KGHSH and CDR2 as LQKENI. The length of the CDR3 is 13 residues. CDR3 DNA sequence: TGTGCCAGCTCAATAGGGGGCCTGGAGCCCCAGCATTTT. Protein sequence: CASSIGGLEPQHF.

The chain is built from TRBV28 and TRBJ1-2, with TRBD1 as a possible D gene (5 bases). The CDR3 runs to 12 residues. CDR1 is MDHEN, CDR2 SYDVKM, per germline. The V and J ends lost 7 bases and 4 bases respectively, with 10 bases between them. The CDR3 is CASTGRSYGYTF. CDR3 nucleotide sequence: TGTGCCAGCACAGGGCGGAGCTATGGCTACACCTTC.

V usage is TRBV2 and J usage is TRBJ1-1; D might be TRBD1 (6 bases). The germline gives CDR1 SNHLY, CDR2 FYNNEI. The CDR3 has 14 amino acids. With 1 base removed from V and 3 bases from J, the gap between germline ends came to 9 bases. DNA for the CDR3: TGTGCCAGCAGTGAAGAGGGGGGGGACACTGAAGCTTTCTTT. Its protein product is CASSEEGGDTEAFF.

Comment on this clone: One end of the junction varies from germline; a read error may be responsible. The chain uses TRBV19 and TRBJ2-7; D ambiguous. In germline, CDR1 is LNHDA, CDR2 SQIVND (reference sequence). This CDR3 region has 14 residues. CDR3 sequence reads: CASSIERSSYEQYF. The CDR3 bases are TGTGCCAGTAGCATAGAACGGAGCTCCTACGAGCAGTACTTC.

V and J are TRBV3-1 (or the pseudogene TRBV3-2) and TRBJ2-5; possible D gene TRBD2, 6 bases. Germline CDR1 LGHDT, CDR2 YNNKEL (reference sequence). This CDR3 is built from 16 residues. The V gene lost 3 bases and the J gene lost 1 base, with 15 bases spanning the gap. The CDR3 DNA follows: TGTGCCAGCAGCCAGACTGTAATCGGGAGCCAAGAGACCCAGTACTTC. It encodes CASSQTVIGSQETQYF.

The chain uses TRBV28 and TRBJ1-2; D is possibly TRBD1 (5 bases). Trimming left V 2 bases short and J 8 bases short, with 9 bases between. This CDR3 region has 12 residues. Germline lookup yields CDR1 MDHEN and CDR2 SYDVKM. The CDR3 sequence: CASSLGALGYTF. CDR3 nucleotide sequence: TGTGCCAGCAGTTTAGGGGCTCTGGGCTACACCTTC.

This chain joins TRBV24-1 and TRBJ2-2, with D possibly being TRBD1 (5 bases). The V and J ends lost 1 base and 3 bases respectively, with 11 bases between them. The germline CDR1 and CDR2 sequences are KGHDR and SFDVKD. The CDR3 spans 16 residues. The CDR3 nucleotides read TGTGCCACCAGTGATTTAGGCAGGGTGGACACCGGGGAGCTGTTTTTT. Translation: CATSDLGRVDTGELFF.